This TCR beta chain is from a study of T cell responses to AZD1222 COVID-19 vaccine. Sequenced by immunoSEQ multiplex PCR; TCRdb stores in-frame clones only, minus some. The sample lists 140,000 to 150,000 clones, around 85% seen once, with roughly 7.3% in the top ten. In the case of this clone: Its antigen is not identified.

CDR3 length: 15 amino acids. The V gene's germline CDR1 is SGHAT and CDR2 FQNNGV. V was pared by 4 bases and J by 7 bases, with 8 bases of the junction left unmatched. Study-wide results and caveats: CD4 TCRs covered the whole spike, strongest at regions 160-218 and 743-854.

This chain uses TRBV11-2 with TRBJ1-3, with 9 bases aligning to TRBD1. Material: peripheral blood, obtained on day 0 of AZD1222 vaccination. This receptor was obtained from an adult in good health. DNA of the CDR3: TGTGCCAGCAGCTCACACCGGGACAGGGCCAACACCATATATTTT. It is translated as CASSSHRDRANTIYF.